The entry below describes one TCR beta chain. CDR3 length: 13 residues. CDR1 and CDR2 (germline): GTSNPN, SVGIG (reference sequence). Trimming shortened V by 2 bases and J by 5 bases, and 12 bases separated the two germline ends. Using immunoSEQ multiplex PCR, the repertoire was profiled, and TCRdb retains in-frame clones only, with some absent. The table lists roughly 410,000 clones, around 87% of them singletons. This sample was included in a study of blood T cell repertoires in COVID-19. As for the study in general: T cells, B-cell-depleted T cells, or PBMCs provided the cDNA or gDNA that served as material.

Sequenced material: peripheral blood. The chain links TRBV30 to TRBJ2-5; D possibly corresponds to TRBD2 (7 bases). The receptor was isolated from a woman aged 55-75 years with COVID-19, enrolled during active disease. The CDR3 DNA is TGTGCCTGGAGTAAGGCGGGGGCGGAGACCCAGTACTTC. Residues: CAWSKAGAETQYF.